The count of the clone carrying this TCR beta chain is one. The PCR ran on 60 Vbeta and 13 Jbeta primers. TCRdb's copy holds only in-frame clones and misses some; the assay was immunoSEQ multiplex PCR. The sample shows a few hundred thousand clones, about four fifths of them seen only once. This sample was taken from a study of cytomegalovirus exposure and HLA in healthy donors. CDR1 and CDR2 from the germline V gene are SGDLS and YYNGEE. The CDR3 has 14 amino acids. V lost 0 bases, J lost 1 base, and 8 bases lay in between. This receptor was taken from a girl between 2 and 10 years old in good health and CMV-seronegative. The source material was PBMCs. The chain combines TRBV9 with TRBJ2-7, with D hard to call. CDR3 amino acids: CASSVGSESYEQYF. The CDR3 nucleotides are TGTGCCAGCAGCGTAGGGAGTGAATCCTACGAGCAGTACTTC. Full variable domain (rest looked up from reference TRBV9 and TRBJ2-7): DSGVTQTPKHLITATGQRVTLRCSPRSGDLSVYWYQQSLDQGLQFLIQYYNGEERAKGNILERFSAQQFPDLHSELNLSSLELGDSALYFCASSVGSESYEQYFGPGTRLTVT.